These 6 T cell receptor beta chains originate from one sample sequenced in a study of blood T cell repertoires in COVID-19. Using immunoSEQ multiplex PCR, the repertoire was profiled, and TCRdb retains in-frame clones only, with some absent. The sample carries approximately 300,000 clones, about 85% recorded once. Sequencing was performed on PBMCs or T cells enriched from blood (not recorded which). These receptors originate from a woman aged 25 to 39 who had recovered from COVID-19.

The chain has TRBV27 and TRBJ2-7; 12 bases agree with TRBD1. This CDR3 is 17 amino acids long. The ends lost 6 bases at V and 5 bases at J; junction bases unmatched: 14. Germline loops: CDR1 MNHEY, CDR2 SMNVEV (reference sequence). The CDR3: CASSHPPGQGARNEQYF. The CDR3 DNA reads as TGTGCCAGCAGCCACCCTCCGGGACAGGGGGCGCGGAACGAGCAGTACTTC.

The rearrangement links TRBV15 to TRBJ2-1; 10 bases match TRBD1. J lost 9 bases, V lost 4 bases, and 9 bases had no gene match. Germline-derived CDR1 and CDR2 are LNHNV and YYDKDF (reference sequence). The CDR3 loop spans 15 amino acids. The CDR3 here is CATSKGTGDLGEQFF. The CDR3 region has the DNA TGTGCCACCAGCAAAGGGACAGGGGACTTAGGTGAGCAGTTCTTC.

The CDR3 protein is CASSLTGITEAFF. The DNA of the CDR3 is TGTGCCAGCAGCTTGACAGGGATTACTGAAGCTTTCTTT. The chain recombines TRBV5-6 with TRBJ1-1; possible D gene TRBD1, 6 bases. Germline V CDR1 and CDR2: SGHDT, YYEEEE. Trimming removed 1 base at V and 5 bases at J, with 9 bases between. This CDR3 contains 13 residues.

The chain combines TRBV6-5 with TRBJ1-1; weak D call: TRBD1 (5 bases). Trimming removed 1 base at V and 3 bases at J, with 9 bases between. The germline CDR1 and CDR2 sequences are MNHEY and SVGAGI. CDR3 length equals 14 residues. The chain's CDR3 is CASSYFGHYTEAFF. In nucleotides, the CDR3 is TGTGCCAGCAGTTACTTCGGACATTACACTGAAGCTTTCTTT.

V and J are TRBV6-5 and TRBJ2-7; 7 bases match TRBD2. In germline, CDR1 is MNHEY, CDR2 SVGAGI. V shed 6 bases, J shed 4 bases, and the junction held 3 bases outside the gene matches. CDR3 size: 12 residues. CDR3 sequence (DNA): TGTGCCAGCAGGGGGGGGAGATACGAGCAGTACTTC. Translated, it gives CASRGGRYEQYF.

On this clone itself: This same CDR3 is encoded by further DNA sequences in the sample. The chain has TRBV3-1 (or the pseudogene TRBV3-2) and TRBJ1-1; TRBD1 matches at 10 bases. This CDR3 is 13 amino acids long. CDR1 and CDR2 (germline): LGHDT, YNNKEL (reference sequence). V gave up 5 bases and J gave up 4 bases; unmatched junction bases: 1. The CDR3 DNA reads TGTGCCAGCAGCAGGACAGGGGGCACTGAAGCTTTCTTT. Its translation: CASSRTGGTEAFF.